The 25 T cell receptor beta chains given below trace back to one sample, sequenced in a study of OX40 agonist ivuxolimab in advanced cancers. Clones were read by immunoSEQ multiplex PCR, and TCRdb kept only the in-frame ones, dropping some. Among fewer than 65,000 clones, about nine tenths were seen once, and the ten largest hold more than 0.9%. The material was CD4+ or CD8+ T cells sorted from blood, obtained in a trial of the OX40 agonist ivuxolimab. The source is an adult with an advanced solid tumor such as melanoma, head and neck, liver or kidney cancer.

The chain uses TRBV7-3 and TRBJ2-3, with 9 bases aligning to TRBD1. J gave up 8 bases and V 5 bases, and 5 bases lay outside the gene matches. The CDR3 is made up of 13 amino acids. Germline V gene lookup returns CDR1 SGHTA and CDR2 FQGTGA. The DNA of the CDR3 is TGTGCCAGCAGCATAAAACAGGGGGCTACGCAGTATTTT. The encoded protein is CASSIKQGATQYF.

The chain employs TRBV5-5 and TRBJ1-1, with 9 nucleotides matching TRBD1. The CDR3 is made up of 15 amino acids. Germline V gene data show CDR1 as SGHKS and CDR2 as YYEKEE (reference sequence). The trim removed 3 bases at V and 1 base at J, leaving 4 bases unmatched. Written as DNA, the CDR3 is TGTGCCAGCAGCTCTCCGGGACAGGGGAACACTGAAGCTTTCTTT. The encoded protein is CASSSPGQGNTEAFF.

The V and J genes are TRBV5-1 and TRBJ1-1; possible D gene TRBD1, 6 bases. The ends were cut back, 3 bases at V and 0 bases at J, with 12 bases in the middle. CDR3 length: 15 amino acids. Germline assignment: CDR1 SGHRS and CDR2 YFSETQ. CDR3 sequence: CASSSLQGLNTEAFF. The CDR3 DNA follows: TGCGCCAGCAGCTCCCTTCAGGGGTTGAACACTGAAGCTTTCTTT.

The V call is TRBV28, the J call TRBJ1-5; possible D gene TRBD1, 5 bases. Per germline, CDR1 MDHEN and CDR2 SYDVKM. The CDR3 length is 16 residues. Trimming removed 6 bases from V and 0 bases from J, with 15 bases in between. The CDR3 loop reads CASSTPRTPSNQPQHF. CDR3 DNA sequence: TGTGCCAGCAGCACCCCTCGGACACCTAGCAATCAGCCCCAGCATTTT. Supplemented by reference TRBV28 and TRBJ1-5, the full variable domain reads DVKVTQSSRYLVKRTGEKVFLECVQDMDHENMFWYRQDPGLGLRLIYFSYDVKMKEKGDIPEGYSVSREKKERFSLILESASTNQTSMYLCASSTPRTPSNQPQHFGDGTRLSIL.

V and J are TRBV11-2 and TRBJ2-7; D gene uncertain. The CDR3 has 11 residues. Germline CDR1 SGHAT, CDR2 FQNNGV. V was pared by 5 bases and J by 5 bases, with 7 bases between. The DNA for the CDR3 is TGTGCCAGCAGCGAATTGAACGAGCAGTACTTC. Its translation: CASSELNEQYF.

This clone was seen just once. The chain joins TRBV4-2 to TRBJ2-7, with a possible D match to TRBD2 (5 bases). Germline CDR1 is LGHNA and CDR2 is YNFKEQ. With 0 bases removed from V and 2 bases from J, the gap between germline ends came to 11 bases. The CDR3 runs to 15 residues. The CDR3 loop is CASSQDWTLPYEQYF. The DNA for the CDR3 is TGTGCCAGCAGCCAAGATTGGACTCTCCCCTACGAGCAGTACTTC.

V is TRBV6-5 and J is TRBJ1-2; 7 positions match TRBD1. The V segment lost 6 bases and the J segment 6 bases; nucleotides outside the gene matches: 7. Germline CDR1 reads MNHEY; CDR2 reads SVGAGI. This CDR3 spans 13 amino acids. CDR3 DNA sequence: TGTGCCAGCAGGCGACAGGGTCTGGATGGCTACACCTTC. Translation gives CASRRQGLDGYTF.

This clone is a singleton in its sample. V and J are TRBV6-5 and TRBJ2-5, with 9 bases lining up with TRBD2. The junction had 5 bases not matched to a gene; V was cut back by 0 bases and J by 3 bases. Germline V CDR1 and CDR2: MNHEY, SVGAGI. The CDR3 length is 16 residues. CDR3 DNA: TGTGCCAGCAGTTACTCTAGCGGGAGTCCCGAAGAGACCCAGTACTTC. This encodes CASSYSSGSPEETQYF.

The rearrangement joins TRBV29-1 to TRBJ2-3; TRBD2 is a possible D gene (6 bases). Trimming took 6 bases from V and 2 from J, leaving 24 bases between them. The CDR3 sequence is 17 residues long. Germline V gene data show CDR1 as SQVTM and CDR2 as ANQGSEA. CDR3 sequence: CSVGASEGRRFTDTQYF. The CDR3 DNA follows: TGCAGCGTAGGTGCATCGGAGGGAAGAAGATTCACAGATACGCAGTATTTT.

The CDR3 loop is CASAVTRGTPFHF. CDR3 DNA sequence: TGTGCCAGCGCCGTGACGAGGGGAACCCCCTTCCACTTT. The rearrangement joins TRBV6-4 to TRBJ1-6; perhaps TRBD1 as D (5 bases). V gave up 8 bases and J gave up 17 bases, with 22 bases separating them. The CDR3 runs 13 residues. Looked up from germline, CDR1 is MRHNA and CDR2 is SNTAGT.

Here the CDR3 reads CASSDSGRVNQPQHF. The CDR3 DNA reads as TGTGCCAGCAGTGACTCTGGCAGGGTAAATCAGCCCCAGCATTTT. This chain links TRBV6-4 with TRBJ1-5; D perhaps matches TRBD1 (5 bases). The CDR3 runs to 15 residues. With 0 bases removed from V and 4 bases from J, the gap between germline ends came to 10 bases. CDR1 and CDR2 from the germline V gene are MRHNA and SNTAGT.

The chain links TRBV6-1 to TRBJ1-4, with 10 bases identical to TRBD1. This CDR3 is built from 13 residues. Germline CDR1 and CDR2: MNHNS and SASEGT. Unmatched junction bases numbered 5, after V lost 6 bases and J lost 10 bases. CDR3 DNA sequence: TGTGCCAGCAGCGCCGGGACAGGGGTAAAACTGTTTTTT. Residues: CASSAGTGVKLFF.

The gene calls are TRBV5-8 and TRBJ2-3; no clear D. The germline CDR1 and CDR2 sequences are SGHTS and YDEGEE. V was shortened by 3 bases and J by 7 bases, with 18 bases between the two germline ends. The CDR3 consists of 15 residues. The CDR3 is CASSYYNSGDNTQYF. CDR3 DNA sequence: TGTGCCAGCAGCTATTATAACTCTGGGGATAATACGCAGTATTTT.

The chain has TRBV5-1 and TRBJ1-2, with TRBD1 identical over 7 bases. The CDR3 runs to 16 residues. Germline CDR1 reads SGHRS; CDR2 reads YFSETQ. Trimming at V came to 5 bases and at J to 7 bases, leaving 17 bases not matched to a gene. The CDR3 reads CASSLTEDRYERGYTF. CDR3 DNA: TGCGCCAGCAGTCTAACCGAGGACAGGTATGAGCGTGGCTACACCTTC.

In DNA, the CDR3 is TGTGCCAGCCAGACAGGGGGTCTTGATTCACCCCTCCACTTT. It codes for CASQTGGLDSPLHF. The chain uses TRBV6-5 and TRBJ1-6, with 9 bases matching TRBD1. The CDR3 extends over 14 amino acids. V dropped 8 bases and J dropped 8; count of bases not matched to a gene: 7. CDR1 and CDR2 from the germline V gene are MNHEY and SVGAGI.

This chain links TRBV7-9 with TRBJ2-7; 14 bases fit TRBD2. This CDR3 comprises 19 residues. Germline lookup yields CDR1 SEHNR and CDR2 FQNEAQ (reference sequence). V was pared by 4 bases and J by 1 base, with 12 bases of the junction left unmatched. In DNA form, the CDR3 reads TGTGCCAGCAGCTCCCCGGGACTAGCGGGAGTTTTTGGGTCCTACGAGCAGTACTTC. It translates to CASSSPGLAGVFGSYEQYF.

The CDR3: CAISPGQGEQYF. CDR3 DNA: TGTGCCATCAGTCCGGGGCAGGGGGAGCAGTACTTC. This chain uses TRBV10-3 with TRBJ2-7, with TRBD1 as a possible D gene (6 bases). The CDR3 is 12 amino acids. V lost 5 bases and J 7 bases, leaving 12 bases between the germline ends. CDR1 ENHRY and CDR2 SYGVKD come from the germline V gene.

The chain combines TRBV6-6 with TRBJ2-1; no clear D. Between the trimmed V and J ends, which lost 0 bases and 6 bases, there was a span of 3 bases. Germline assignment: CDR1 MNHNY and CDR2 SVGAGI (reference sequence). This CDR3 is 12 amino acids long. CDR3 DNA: TGTGCCAGCAGTTACTCCGGCAATGAGCAGTTCTTC. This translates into CASSYSGNEQFF.

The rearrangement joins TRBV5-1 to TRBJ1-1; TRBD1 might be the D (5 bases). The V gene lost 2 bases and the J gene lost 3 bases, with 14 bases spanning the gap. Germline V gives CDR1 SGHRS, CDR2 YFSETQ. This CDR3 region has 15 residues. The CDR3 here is CASSLGDSWDTEAFF. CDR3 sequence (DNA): TGCGCCAGCAGCTTAGGGGACTCTTGGGACACTGAAGCTTTCTTT.

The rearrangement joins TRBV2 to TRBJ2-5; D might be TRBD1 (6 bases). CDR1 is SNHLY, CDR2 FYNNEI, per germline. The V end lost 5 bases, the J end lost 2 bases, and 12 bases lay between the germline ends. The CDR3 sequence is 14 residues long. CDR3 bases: TGTGCCAGCAGTCCGGACAGAGCGCAAGAGACCCAGTACTTC. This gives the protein CASSPDRAQETQYF.

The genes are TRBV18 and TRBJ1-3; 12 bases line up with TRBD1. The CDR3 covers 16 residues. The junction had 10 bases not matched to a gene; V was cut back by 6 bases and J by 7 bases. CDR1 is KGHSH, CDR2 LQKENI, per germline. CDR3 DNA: TGTGCCAGCTCGCTCTCCGGGACAGGGGGCTTTAACACCATATATTTT. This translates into CASSLSGTGGFNTIYF.

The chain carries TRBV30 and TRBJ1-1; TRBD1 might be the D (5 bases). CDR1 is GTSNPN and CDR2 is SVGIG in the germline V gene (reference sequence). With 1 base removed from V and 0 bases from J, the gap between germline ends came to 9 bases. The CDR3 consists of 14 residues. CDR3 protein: CAWSAQGLNTEAFF. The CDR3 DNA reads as TGTGCCTGGAGTGCTCAGGGCCTGAACACTGAAGCTTTCTTT.

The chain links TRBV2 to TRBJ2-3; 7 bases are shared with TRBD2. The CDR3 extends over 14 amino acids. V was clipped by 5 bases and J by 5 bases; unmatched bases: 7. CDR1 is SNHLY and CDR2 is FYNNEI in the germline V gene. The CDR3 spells CASSRLGGRDTQYF. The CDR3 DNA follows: TGTGCCAGCAGTCGTCTGGGAGGGCGAGATACGCAGTATTTT.

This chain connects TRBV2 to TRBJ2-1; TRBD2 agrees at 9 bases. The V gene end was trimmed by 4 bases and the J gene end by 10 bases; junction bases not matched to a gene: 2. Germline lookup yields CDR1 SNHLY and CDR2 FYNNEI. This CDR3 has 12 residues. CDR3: CASSGLAGEQFF. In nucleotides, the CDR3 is TGTGCCAGCAGTGGTCTAGCGGGAGAGCAGTTCTTC.

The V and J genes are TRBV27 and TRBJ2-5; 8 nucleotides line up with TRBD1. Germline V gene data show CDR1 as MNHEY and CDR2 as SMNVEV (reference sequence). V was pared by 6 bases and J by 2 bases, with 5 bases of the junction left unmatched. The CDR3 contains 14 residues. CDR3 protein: CASSSHRGQETQYF. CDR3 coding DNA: TGTGCCAGCAGCAGCCACAGGGGGCAAGAGACCCAGTACTTC.